This TCR beta chain was sequenced for a study of shared clonotypes between healthy human individuals. General study results and limits: Tissues were not sampled, only blood, and their repertoires likely differ. Memory subsets generally showed smaller estimated richness than naive subsets did.

Germline assignment: CDR1 MNHEY and CDR2 SVGAGI. The ends were cut back, 4 bases at V and 5 bases at J, with 6 bases in the middle. The CDR3 loop spans 12 amino acids. Note on this clone: Its antigen is still unknown.

Measured with immunoSEQ multiplex PCR; TCRdb has only the in-frame clones, and not every one. The sample contains more than 2 million clones, 85% to 95% of which appear only once. Sequencing was carried out using naive CD4+ T cells sorted from blood. Stated subset: CD45RA+ positively selected. The chain couples TRBV6-5 to TRBJ2-1; D uncertain. The sequence came from a man aged 18 to 30 in good health. This chain's CDR3 is CASSSTDNEQFF. The CDR3 nucleotides read TGTGCCAGCAGTTCCACGGACAATGAGCAGTTCTTC.